These T cell receptor beta chains were read from a single sample in a study of early T cells in non-severe SARS-CoV-2 infection. TCRdb recomputed calls from the 5' RACE reads with MiXCR, one row per CDR3 protein. The table lists about 30,000 distinct CDR3 sequences, roughly 3.9% of them singletons. The sequenced material came from whole blood. Receptors originate from an adult who was a healthcare worker with PCR-confirmed SARS-CoV-2 infection or an uninfected control (not recorded which). Each CDR3 is given with its conserved first and last residue. The D gene is left open where the match is weak. The listing skips clone size in some rows; elsewhere it reads once, few, many or a size class.

CDR3aa | CDR3nt | v_gene | abundance | j_gene | d_gene
CASGVPPYGYTF | TGCGCCAGCGGGGTTCCTCCCTATGGCTACACCTTC | TRBV4-1 | many | TRBJ1-2 | .
CATHFDRGVSGELFF | TGTGCCACGCACTTCGACAGGGGAGTATCGGGGGAGCTGTTTTTT | TRBV15 | many | TRBJ2-2 | TRBD1
CSARDPGQGALVGVRVPYEQYF | TGCAGTGCTAGAGATCCCGGACAGGGGGCCTTAGTAGGGGTCCGGGTCCCCTACGAGCAGTACTTC | TRBV20-1 | many | TRBJ2-7 | TRBD1
CASSPPSGRGDDTQYF | TGCGCCAGCAGCCCCCCGAGTGGGAGGGGAGATGATACGCAGTATTTT | TRBV5-1 | many | TRBJ2-3 | TRBD2
CASSRLPAGGLNTEAFF | TGTGCCAGCAGCCGACTACCCGCCGGGGGACTGAACACTGAAGCTTTCTTT | TRBV7-3 | many | TRBJ1-1 | .
CSARRVGVSTDTQYF | TGCAGTGCCCGAAGAGTGGGAGTGAGCACAGATACGCAGTATTTT | TRBV20-1 | medium-sized | TRBJ2-3 | .
CASSYYSGQPNTEAFF | TGTGCCAGCAGTTATTATTCGGGACAACCTAACACTGAAGCTTTCTTT | TRBV6-5 | many | TRBJ1-1 | .
CASSPGDGANVLTF | TGTGCCAGCAGTCCAGGGGATGGGGCCAACGTCCTGACTTTC | TRBV9 | many | TRBJ2-6 | .
CASSALREGTQYF | TGTGCCAGCAGCGCACTCAGGGAGGGTACGCAGTATTTT | TRBV7-2 | many | TRBJ2-3 | TRBD2
CSARGGLDSYNEQFF | TGCAGTGCTAGAGGCGGACTAGACTCCTACAATGAGCAGTTCTTC | TRBV20-1 | many | TRBJ2-1 | TRBD2
CASRSAGGAYEQYF | TGTGCCAGTAGATCCGCGGGAGGGGCCTACGAGCAGTACTTC | TRBV19 | . | TRBJ2-7 | TRBD2
CSVDGVNTEAFF | TGCAGCGTGGACGGTGTGAACACTGAAGCTTTCTTT | TRBV29-1 | many | TRBJ1-1 | .
CASPSGPYGYTF | TGTGCCAGCCCCTCAGGGCCCTATGGCTACACCTTC | TRBV6-1 | many | TRBJ1-2 | .
CASSSRPLGTQHF | TGTGCCAGCAGTTCTCGTCCGCTGGGGACCCAGCATTTT | TRBV12-3/TRBV12-4 | many | TRBJ1-5 | .
CASSITGSRANVLTF | TGTGCCAGTAGTATCACGGGGTCTAGGGCCAACGTCCTGACTTTC | TRBV19 | . | TRBJ2-6 | .
CSASWLAVHNEQFF | TGCAGTGCTAGTTGGCTAGCGGTCCACAATGAGCAGTTCTTC | TRBV20-1 | many | TRBJ2-1 | TRBD2
CASSRVGAANTGELFF | TGCGCCAGCAGCCGAGTTGGCGCCGCGAACACCGGGGAGCTGTTTTTT | TRBV5-1 | . | TRBJ2-2 | .
CASSLPPLAGAETQYF | TGTGCCAGCAGCTTGCCCCCCCTAGCGGGAGCAGAGACCCAGTACTTC | TRBV5-4 | few | TRBJ2-5 | TRBD2
CASSLSAPSGNTEAFF | TGTGCCAGCAGCTTGTCGGCCCCGTCGGGGAACACTGAAGCTTTCTTT | TRBV5-5 | . | TRBJ1-1 | .
CASSLIVEGETQYF | TGCGCCAGCAGCTTGATTGTAGAGGGAGAGACCCAGTACTTC | TRBV5-1 | many | TRBJ2-5 | .
CASSYSRVLDTEAFF | TGTGCCAGCAGTTACTCGAGAGTACTAGACACTGAAGCTTTCTTT | TRBV6-5 | many | TRBJ1-1 | .
CASRNFNPTGTEAFF | TGTGCCAGCCGTAATTTTAACCCGACGGGCACTGAAGCTTTCTTT | TRBV7-2 | . | TRBJ1-1 | .
CASSPRAQSYENQPQHF | TGCGCCAGCAGCCCGAGGGCACAGAGCTATGAGAATCAGCCCCAGCATTTT | TRBV4-1 | many | TRBJ1-5 | .
CASRREGQGQFF | TGTGCCAGCAGGAGGGAAGGGCAGGGGCAGTTCTTC | TRBV2 | . | TRBJ2-1 | .
CASSPARGSSYNEQFF | TGTGCCAGCAGCCCCGCCCGGGGGAGCTCCTACAATGAGCAGTTCTTC | TRBV11-2 | . | TRBJ2-1 | .
CASSYPQWGQGSYNEQFF | TGTGCCAGCAGTTACCCCCAATGGGGACAGGGCTCCTACAATGAGCAGTTCTTC | TRBV6-2/TRBV6-3 | many | TRBJ2-1 | TRBD1